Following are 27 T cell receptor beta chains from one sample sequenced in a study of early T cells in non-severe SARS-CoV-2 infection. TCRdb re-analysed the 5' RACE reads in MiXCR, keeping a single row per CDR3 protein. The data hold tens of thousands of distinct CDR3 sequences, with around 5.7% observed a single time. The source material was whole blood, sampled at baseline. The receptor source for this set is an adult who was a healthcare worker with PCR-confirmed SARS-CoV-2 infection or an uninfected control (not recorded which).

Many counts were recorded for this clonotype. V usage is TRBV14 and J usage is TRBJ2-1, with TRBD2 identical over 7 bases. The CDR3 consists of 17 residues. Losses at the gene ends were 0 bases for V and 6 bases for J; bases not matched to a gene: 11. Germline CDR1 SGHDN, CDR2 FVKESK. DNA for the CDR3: TGTGCCAGCAGCCAAGATCTCGACGGGAGGAGATCCAATGAGCAGTTCTTC. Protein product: CASSQDLDGRRSNEQFF.

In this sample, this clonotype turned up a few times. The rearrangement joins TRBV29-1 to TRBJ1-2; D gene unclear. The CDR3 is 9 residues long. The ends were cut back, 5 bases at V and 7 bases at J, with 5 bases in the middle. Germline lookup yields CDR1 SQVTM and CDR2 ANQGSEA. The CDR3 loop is CSVSTGYTF. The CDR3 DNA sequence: TGCAGCGTTAGTACTGGCTACACCTTC.

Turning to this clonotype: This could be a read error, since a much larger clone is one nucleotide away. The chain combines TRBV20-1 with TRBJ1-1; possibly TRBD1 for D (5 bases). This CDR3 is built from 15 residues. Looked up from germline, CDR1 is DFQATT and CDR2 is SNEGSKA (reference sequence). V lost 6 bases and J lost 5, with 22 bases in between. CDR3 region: CSARPPVGGWTEAFF. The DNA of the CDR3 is TGCAGTGCCCGACCCCCGGTGGGGGGGTGGACTGAAGCTTTCTTT.

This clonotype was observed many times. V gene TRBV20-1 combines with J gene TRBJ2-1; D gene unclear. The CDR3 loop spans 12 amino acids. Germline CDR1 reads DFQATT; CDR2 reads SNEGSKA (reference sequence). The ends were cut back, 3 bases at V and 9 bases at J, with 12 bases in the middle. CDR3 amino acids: CSASSLPPEQFF. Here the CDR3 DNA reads TGCAGTGCTAGCTCCTTACCGCCTGAGCAGTTCTTC.

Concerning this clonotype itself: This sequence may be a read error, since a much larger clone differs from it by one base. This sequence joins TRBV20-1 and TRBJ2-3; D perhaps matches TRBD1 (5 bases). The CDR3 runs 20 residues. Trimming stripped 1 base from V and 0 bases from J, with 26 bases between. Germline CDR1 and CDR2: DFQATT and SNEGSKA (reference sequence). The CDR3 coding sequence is TGCAGTGCTAGAGCCAACCCCTGGGGCCCTTTAGGGATCAGCACAGATACGCAGTATTTT. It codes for CSARANPWGPLGISTDTQYF.

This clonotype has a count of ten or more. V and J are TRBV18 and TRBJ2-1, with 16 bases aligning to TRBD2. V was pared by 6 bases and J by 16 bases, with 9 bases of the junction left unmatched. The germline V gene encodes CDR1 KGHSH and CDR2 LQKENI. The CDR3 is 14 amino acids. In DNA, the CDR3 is TGTGCCAGCTCGGGGACTAGCGGGAGGGCCGACGGTTTCTTC. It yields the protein CASSGTSGRADGFF. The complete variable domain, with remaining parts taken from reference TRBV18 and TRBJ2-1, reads NAGVMQNPRHLVRRRGQEARLRCSPMKGHSHVYWYRQLPEEGLKFMVYLQKENIIDESGMPKERFSAEFPKEGPSILRIQQVVRGDSAAYFCASSGTSGRADGFFGPGTRLTVL.

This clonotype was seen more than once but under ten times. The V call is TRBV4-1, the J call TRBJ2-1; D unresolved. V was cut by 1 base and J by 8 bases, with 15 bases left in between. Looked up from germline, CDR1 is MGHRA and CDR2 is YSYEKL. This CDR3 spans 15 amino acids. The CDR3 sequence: CASSQVLVSGDEQFF. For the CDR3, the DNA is TGCGCCAGCAGCCAAGTTTTGGTGTCTGGGGATGAGCAGTTCTTC.

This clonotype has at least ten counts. CDR3 nucleotide sequence: TGTGCCAGCAGCTTCAGCGGGTTAAACAGCGAGCAGTACTTC. Translation gives CASSFSGLNSEQYF. The rearrangement uses TRBV7-8 and TRBJ2-7, with TRBD2 as a possible D gene (6 bases). The CDR3 loop spans 14 amino acids. CDR1 is SGHVS, CDR2 FQNEAQ, per germline. Trimming stripped 3 bases from V and 6 bases from J, with 15 bases between.

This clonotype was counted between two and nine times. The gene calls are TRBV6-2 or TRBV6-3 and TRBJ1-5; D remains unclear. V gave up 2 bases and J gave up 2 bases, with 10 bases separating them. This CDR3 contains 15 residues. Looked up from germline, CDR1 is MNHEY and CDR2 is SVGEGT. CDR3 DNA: TGTGCCAGCAGTTACGAGACCTGGGGCAATCAGCCCCAGCATTTT. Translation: CASSYETWGNQPQHF.

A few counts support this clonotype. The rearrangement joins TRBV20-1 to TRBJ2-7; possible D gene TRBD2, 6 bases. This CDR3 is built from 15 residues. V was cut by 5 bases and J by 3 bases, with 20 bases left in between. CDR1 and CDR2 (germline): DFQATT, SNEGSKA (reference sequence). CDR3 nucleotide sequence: TGCAGTGCTCCGGCCCGGCTAGCGAATCGCTACGAGCAGTACTTC. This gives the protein CSAPARLANRYEQYF.

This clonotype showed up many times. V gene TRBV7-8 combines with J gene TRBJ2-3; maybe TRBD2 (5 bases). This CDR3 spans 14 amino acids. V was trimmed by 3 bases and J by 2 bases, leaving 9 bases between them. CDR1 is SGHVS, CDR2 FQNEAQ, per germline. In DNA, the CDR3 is TGTGCCAGCAGCTTGGGCGGACTCACAGATACGCAGTATTTT. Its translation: CASSLGGLTDTQYF.

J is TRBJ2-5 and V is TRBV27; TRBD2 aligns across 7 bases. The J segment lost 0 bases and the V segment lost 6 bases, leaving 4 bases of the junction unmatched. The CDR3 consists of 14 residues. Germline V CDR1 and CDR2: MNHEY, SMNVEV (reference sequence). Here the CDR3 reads CASSRSGYQETQYF. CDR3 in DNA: TGTGCCAGCAGCCGTAGCGGGTACCAAGAGACCCAGTACTTC.

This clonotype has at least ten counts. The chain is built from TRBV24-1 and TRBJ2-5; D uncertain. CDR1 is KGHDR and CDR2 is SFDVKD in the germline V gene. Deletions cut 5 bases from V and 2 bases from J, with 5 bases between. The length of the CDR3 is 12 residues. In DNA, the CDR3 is TGTGCCACCAGTGCCCTTCAAGAGACCCAGTACTTC. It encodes CATSALQETQYF.

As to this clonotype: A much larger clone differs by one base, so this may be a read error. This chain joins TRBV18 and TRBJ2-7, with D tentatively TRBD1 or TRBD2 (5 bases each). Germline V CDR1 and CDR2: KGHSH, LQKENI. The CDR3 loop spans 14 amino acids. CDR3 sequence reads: CANSPGTGPYEQYF. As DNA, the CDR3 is TGTGCCAACTCACCGGGGACGGGACCCTACGAGCAGTACTTC.

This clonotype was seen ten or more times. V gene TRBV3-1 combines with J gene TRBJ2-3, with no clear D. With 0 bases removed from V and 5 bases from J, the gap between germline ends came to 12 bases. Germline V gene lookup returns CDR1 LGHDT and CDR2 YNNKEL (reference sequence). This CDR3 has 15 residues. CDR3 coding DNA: TGTGCCAGCAGCCAAGATCCAAGAGTGGGAGATACGCAGTATTTT. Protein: CASSQDPRVGDTQYF.

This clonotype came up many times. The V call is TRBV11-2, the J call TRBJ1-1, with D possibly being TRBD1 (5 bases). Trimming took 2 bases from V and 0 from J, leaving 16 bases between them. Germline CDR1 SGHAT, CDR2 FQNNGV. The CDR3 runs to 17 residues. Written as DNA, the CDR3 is TGTGCCAGCAGCTTATTTTTCCAGGGCCATTTGAACACTGAAGCTTTCTTT. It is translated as CASSLFFQGHLNTEAFF.

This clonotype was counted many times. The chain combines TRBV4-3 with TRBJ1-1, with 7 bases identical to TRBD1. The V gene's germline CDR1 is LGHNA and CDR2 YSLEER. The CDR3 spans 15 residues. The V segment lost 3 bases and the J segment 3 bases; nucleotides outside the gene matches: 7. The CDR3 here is CASSQGDREYTEAFF. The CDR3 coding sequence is TGCGCCAGCAGCCAGGGTGACAGGGAGTACACTGAAGCTTTCTTT.

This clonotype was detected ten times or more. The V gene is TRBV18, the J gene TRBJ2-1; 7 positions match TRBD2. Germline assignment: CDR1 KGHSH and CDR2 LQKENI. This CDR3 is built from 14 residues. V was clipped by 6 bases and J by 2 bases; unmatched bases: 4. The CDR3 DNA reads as TGTGCCAGCTCTCCGGGGGGAACCTACAATGAGCAGTTCTTC. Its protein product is CASSPGGTYNEQFF.

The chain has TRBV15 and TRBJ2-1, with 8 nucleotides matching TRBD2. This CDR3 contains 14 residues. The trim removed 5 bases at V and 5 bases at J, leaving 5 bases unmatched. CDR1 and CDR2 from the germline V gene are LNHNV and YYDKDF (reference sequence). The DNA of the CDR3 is TGTGCCACCAGCTTCGGGAGGGAGCACAATGAGCAGTTCTTC. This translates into CATSFGREHNEQFF. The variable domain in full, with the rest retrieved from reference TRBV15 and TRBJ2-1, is DAMVIQNPRYQVTQFGKPVTLSCSQTLNHNVMYWYQQKSSQAPKLLFHYYDKDFNNEADTPDNFQSRRPNTSFCFLDIRSPGLGDTAMYLCATSFGREHNEQFFGPGTRLTVL.

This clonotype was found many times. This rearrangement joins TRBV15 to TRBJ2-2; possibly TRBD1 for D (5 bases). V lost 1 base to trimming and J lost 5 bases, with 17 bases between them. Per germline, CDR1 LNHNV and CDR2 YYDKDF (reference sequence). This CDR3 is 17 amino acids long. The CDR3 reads CATSRVVSDPGTGELFF. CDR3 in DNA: TGTGCCACCAGCAGAGTTGTTTCGGACCCAGGGACCGGGGAGCTGTTTTTT.

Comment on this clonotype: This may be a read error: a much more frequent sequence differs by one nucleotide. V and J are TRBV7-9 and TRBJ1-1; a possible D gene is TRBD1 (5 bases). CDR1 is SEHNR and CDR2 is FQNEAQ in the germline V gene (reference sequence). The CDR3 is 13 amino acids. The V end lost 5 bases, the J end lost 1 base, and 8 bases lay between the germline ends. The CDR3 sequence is CASSLTANTEAFF. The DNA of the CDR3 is TGTGCCAGCAGCCTGACAGCGAACACTGAAGCTTTCTTT.

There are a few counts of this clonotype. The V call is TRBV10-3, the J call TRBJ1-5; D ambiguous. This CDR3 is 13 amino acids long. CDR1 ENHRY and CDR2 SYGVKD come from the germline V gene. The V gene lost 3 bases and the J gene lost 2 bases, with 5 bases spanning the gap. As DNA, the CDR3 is TGTGCCATCAGTGAACCGGGCAATCAGCCCCAGCATTTT. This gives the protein CAISEPGNQPQHF.

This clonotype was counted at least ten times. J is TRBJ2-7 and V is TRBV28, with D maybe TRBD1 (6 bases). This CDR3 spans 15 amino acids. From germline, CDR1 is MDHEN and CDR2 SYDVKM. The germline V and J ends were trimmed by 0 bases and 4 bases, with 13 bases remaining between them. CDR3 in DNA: TGTGCCAGCAGTTTATGGTCCGGGACAAATTACGAGCAGTACTTC. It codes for CASSLWSGTNYEQYF.

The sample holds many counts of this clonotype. CDR3: CASTRDKYVQNTGELFF. Here the CDR3 DNA reads TGTGCCAGTACCCGGGACAAGTACGTCCAAAACACCGGGGAGCTGTTTTTT. The chain couples TRBV19 to TRBJ2-2, with D possibly being TRBD1 (6 bases). The CDR3 spans 17 residues. Germline assignment: CDR1 LNHDA and CDR2 SQIVND (reference sequence). V lost 7 bases and J lost 2, with 20 bases in between. Together with reference TRBV19 and TRBJ2-2, the CDR3 gives the full variable domain: DGGITQSPKYLFRKEGQNVTLSCEQNLNHDAMYWYRQDPGQGLRLIYYSQIVNDFQKGDIAEGYSVSREKKESFPLTVTSAQKNPTAFYLCASTRDKYVQNTGELFFGEGSRLTVL.

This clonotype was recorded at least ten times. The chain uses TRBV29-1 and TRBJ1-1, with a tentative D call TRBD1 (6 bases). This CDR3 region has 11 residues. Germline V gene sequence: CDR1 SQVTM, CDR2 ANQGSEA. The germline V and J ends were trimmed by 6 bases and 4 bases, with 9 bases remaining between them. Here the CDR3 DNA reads TGCAGCGTGGGGGCAAGCACTGAAGCTTTCTTT. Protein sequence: CSVGASTEAFF.

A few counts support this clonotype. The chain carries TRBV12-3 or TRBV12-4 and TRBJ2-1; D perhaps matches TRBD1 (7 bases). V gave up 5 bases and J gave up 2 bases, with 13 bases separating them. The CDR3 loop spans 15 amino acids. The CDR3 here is CASSLTGRTYNEQFF. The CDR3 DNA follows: TGTGCCAGCAGTCTGACAGGGAGGACCTACAATGAGCAGTTCTTC.

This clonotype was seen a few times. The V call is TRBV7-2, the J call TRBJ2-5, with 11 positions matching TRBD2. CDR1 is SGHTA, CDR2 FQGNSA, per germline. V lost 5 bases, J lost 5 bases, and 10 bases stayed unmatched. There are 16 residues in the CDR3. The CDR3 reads CASSQGLAVRSETQYF. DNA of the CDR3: TGTGCCAGCAGCCAGGGACTAGCGGTCCGGTCGGAGACCCAGTACTTC.